A selection of T cell receptor beta chains follows, all from one sample in a study of OX40 agonist ivuxolimab in advanced cancers. Clones were sequenced by immunoSEQ multiplex PCR, and TCRdb holds only the in-frame ones, with some missing. This sample has 40,000 to 45,000 clones, with about 90% found just once. Sequenced here: CD4+ or CD8+ T cells sorted from blood, sampled in a trial of the OX40 agonist ivuxolimab. Receptors originate from an adult with an advanced solid tumor such as melanoma, head and neck, liver or kidney cancer. The CDR3 runs from the conserved cysteine through the conserved F or W. A D gene is named only where the DNA matches it firmly. Some rows have no size entry. The others give once, few or many, or a class for an expanded clone.

>once|TRBV28|TRBJ1-2|.
TGTGCCAGCAGTTTGCCAGGATTCTATGGCTACACCTTC
CASSLPGFYGYTF
>.|TRBV15|TRBJ2-7|.
TGTGCCACCGACATCTGCGAGCAGTACTTC
CATDICEQYF
>once|TRBV19|TRBJ2-2|TRBD2
TGTGCCAGTAGTAATTCCGGGGGGTCACTAGCGGGAGAGACCGGGGAGCTGTTTTTT
CASSNSGGSLAGETGELFF
>once|TRBV18|TRBJ2-2|.
TGTGCCAGCTCACCACCCGCCGGGGAGCTGTTTTTT
CASSPPAGELFF
>few|TRBV7-3|TRBJ2-3|TRBD2
TGTGCCAGCGGGATAGGCGGGACTAGCGGGATGGGTACGCAGTATTTT
CASGIGGTSGMGTQYF
>.|TRBV18|TRBJ2-1|.
TGTGCCAGCTCACGAGGGGGAGATGAGCAGTTCTTC
CASSRGGDEQFF
>.|TRBV11-2|TRBJ2-7|TRBD2
TGTGCCAGCAGCTTAGATCCCGGGAGGGCCTTTAGCTCCTACGAGCAGTACTTC
CASSLDPGRAFSSYEQYF
>.|TRBV19|TRBJ2-7|.
TGTGCCAGTAGTATAGACAGGCGAGAGGAGCAGTACTTC
CASSIDRREEQYF
>few|TRBV15|TRBJ2-7|.
TGTGCCACCGGGGGGCTCGCGGACGAGCAGTACTTC
CATGGLADEQYF
>.|TRBV11-3|TRBJ1-5|.
TGTGCCAGCAGCCCATCCCAGGGGCGCGACGGTCAGCCCCAGCATTTT
CASSPSQGRDGQPQHF
>.|TRBV19|TRBJ2-5|.
TGTGCCAGTAGTAAGGCGACAGCTTTGTACCAAGAGACCCAGTACTTC
CASSKATALYQETQYF
>.|TRBV5-5|TRBJ2-3|.
TGTGCCAGCAGCTTTGGGGGACGGGTGGGCACAGATACGCAGTATTTT
CASSFGGRVGTDTQYF
>.|TRBV7-8|TRBJ2-3|.
TGTGCCAGCAGCTTGGGTGGAGGCCGGAAAGATACGCAGTATTTT
CASSLGGGRKDTQYF
>few|TRBV6-1|TRBJ1-1|TRBD1
TGTGCCAGCAGTCCACAGGGGGGAAACACTGAAGCTTTCTTT
CASSPQGGNTEAFF
>once|TRBV2|TRBJ1-2|.
TGTGCCAGCAGTGAAGAGGCAGGCCACTATGGCTACACCTTC
CASSEEAGHYGYTF
>.|TRBV4-2|TRBJ2-1|TRBD2
TGTGCCAGCAGCCAAGGTTTCTTAGGCGGGAGGGCCGGGAATGAGCAGTTCTTC
CASSQGFLGGRAGNEQFF
>.|TRBV5-6|TRBJ2-4|.
TGTGCCAGCAGCTTTGTAGAAGTTTCCAAAAACATTCAGTACTTC
CASSFVEVSKNIQYF
>.|TRBV28|TRBJ1-4|TRBD1
TGTGCCAGCAGTGTAACAGGGGTGGGTGAAAAACTGTTTTTT
CASSVTGVGEKLFF
>.|TRBV9|TRBJ2-3|TRBD2
TGTGCCAGCAGCGCCCGGGGGGGGAGCACAGATACGCAGTATTTT
CASSARGGSTDTQYF
>.|TRBV2|TRBJ2-1|.
TGTGCCAGCAGGCCAACCCGGGACTCCTACAATGAGCAGTTCTTC
CASRPTRDSYNEQFF
>.|TRBV11-3|TRBJ2-3|.
TGTGCCAGCAGCTTAAATGGTGCAGATACGCAGTATTTT
CASSLNGADTQYF
>few|TRBV7-6|TRBJ2-1|.
TGTGCCAGCAGCTTAGTGGTAGGTGGGAGGCTCCCAGATGAGCAGTTCTTC
CASSLVVGGRLPDEQFF
>.|TRBV9|TRBJ1-2|TRBD1
TGTGCCAGCAGCGTAGGCGGGCCAGGGGGCGACTTCTACACCTTC
CASSVGGPGGDFYTF
>.|TRBV18|TRBJ1-3|.
TGTGCCAGCTCACTGACAGCCTTGAGCTCTGGAAACACCATATATTTT
CASSLTALSSGNTIYF
>.|TRBV19|TRBJ2-7|TRBD2
TGTGCCAGTAGTATAGGGGGCGGGAGTCGTGAGCAGTACTTC
CASSIGGGSREQYF
>.|TRBV7-8|TRBJ2-1|.
TGTGCCAGCAGCTTAGGGACAAGAGGAGACAATGAGCAGTTCTTC
CASSLGTRGDNEQFF
>.|TRBV5-5|TRBJ2-7|.
TGTGCCAGCAGCTTGGCCACGGATAGCTCCTACGAGCAGTACTTC
CASSLATDSSYEQYF
>.|TRBV28|TRBJ2-7|.
TGTGCCAGCAGTTTATTCCCCCCAGACAGGGGAGGGTACGAGCAGTACTTC
CASSLFPPDRGGYEQYF
>once|TRBV28|TRBJ1-3|.
TGTGCCAGCAGTATGGGGGGGGCGCAGGCTGGAAACACCATATATTTT
CASSMGGAQAGNTIYF
>.|TRBV7-2|TRBJ2-1|.
TGTGCCAGCAGCCCGGCCGGGTGGCTAGGGACCTACAATGAGCAGTTCTTC
CASSPAGWLGTYNEQFF
>.|TRBV15|TRBJ1-3|TRBD1
TGTGCCACCAGCAGTTGGGACAGTGGAAACACCATATATTTT
CATSSWDSGNTIYF
>.|TRBV7-2|TRBJ2-2|.
TGTGCCAGCAGCTTCGGTCCCAGCACCGGGGAGCTGTTTTTT
CASSFGPSTGELFF
>.|TRBV19|TRBJ2-7|TRBD2
TGTGCCAGTAGTATATCCCGAGCGGGAGGGCCGGGGGAGCAGTACTTC
CASSISRAGGPGEQYF
>few|TRBV5-5|TRBJ2-3|TRBD2
TGTGCCAGCAGAGAAGGGACTAGCGGCTTCACAGATACGCAGTATTTT
CASREGTSGFTDTQYF
>.|TRBV19|TRBJ1-2|.
TGTGCCAGTACCTTCGGGGTGGGAGGGGTAAGCTATGGCTACACCTTC
CASTFGVGGVSYGYTF
>.|TRBV19|TRBJ2-3|.
TGTGCCAGTAGTATAGATCCGGAGATCACAGATACGCAGTATTTT
CASSIDPEITDTQYF
>.|TRBV16|TRBJ2-1|.
TGTGCCAGCAGCCATCGGAGGGCCGACTACTTGAGCTCCTACAATGAGCAGTTCTTC
CASSHRRADYLSSYNEQFF
>.|TRBV11-3|TRBJ1-6|.
TGTGCCAGCAGCCCCCAGTACAGGGATTCACCCCTCCACTTT
CASSPQYRDSPLHF
>.|TRBV28|TRBJ1-2|.
TGTGCCAGCAGTTTATGGACCGGTGTCCACTATGGCTACACCTTC
CASSLWTGVHYGYTF
>.|TRBV6-6|TRBJ2-7|TRBD1
TGTGCCAGCCTCCTCGGACAGGGCGGCGAGCAGTACTTC
CASLLGQGGEQYF
>.|TRBV5-6|TRBJ1-5|TRBD1
TGTGCCAGCAGCGCAACCGGGACAGCTCTCAATCAGCCCCAGCATTTT
CASSATGTALNQPQHF
>.|TRBV19|TRBJ1-1|.
TGTGCCAGTAGTAACATCGTACAATTATACACTGAAGCTTTCTTT
CASSNIVQLYTEAFF
>once|TRBV19|TRBJ1-2|TRBD1
TGTGCCAGTAGTATCGGACAAAACAGGGGACGCTACACCTTC
CASSIGQNRGRYTF
>.|TRBV7-9|TRBJ1-2|.
TGTGCCAGCAGCTTAGCGCAGGGTTCTGGCTACACCTTC
CASSLAQGSGYTF
>once|TRBV28|TRBJ1-5|TRBD1
TGTGCCAGCAGTTCCCCCGGGACAGGGAAGGAGCCCCAGCATTTT
CASSSPGTGKEPQHF
>.|TRBV27|TRBJ2-5|.
TGTGCCAGCGGTCGCCTTGAGACCCAGTACTTC
CASGRLETQYF
>.|TRBV10-3|TRBJ1-5|.
TGTGCCATCAGTGAGCCTGGTCAGCCCCAGCATTTT
CAISEPGQPQHF
>.|TRBV5-4|TRBJ2-4|.
TGTGCCAGCAGCTCGGCAAACATTCAGTACTTC
CASSSANIQYF
>.|TRBV28|TRBJ2-1|TRBD2
TGTGCCAGCAGTTTTCGACTAGCACCGGGCAATGAGCAGTTCTTC
CASSFRLAPGNEQFF